This paragraph covers one T cell receptor (beta chain) sequence. The data were taken from a study of cytomegalovirus exposure and HLA in healthy donors. V dropped 3 bases and J dropped 7 bases, with 15 bases sitting between them. The germline CDR1 and CDR2 sequences are LNHDA and SQIVND (reference sequence). The CDR3 covers 15 residues. With 60 Vbeta and 13 Jbeta primers, the PCR was carried out. Original data processing: Later work found around 80 million unique TCR beta chains, with around 10 million shared. Libraries were prepared by immunoSEQ multiplex PCR; TCRdb keeps only in-frame clonotypes and omits some of them. V and J calls and clone size are those listed in that table; D and trimming were worked out from the DNA. The sample has 90,000 or so clones; nearly 80% are singletons.

The sequence derives from a female donor in good health and CMV-seronegative. Sequenced input: PBMCs. The chain combines TRBV19 with TRBJ1-4; D is possibly TRBD1 (5 bases). CDR3 amino acids: CASSITAGGGEKLFF. CDR3 bases: TGTGCCAGTAGTATTACGGCCGGGGGTGGTGAAAAACTGTTTTTT.